These 20 T cell receptor beta chains were all obtained from the same sample, sequenced in a study of blood T cell repertoires in COVID-19. Here immunoSEQ multiplex PCR was the method, and the copy in TCRdb shows in-frame clones only, minus some. The sample records approximately 270,000 clones, under 85% being singletons. The material sequenced was peripheral blood. All receptors come from a human donor with COVID-19, enrolled during active disease. The donor label of this sample is uncertain.

This chain links TRBV27 with TRBJ1-1; TRBD1 agrees at 10 bases. CDR1 and CDR2 (germline): MNHEY, SMNVEV (reference sequence). V shed 6 bases and J 2 bases; nucleotides not matched to a gene: 15. This CDR3 has 18 amino acids. The CDR3 DNA follows: TGTGCCAGCAGCACGGTATGGGGGACAGGGGCCACCAACACTGAAGCTTTCTTT. This encodes CASSTVWGTGATNTEAFF.

About this clone: The missing conserved phenylalanine or tryptophan at the end of this CDR3 makes a read error likely. Because the CDR3's place on the DNA is in doubt, the DNA is left out and the CDR3 is given as listed by TCRdb. The chain joins TRBV28 to TRBJ2-7; TRBD1 is taken as the D call from the table, unchecked against the DNA. From germline, CDR1 is MDHEN and CDR2 SYDVKM. The CDR3 sequence runs 12 residues, both termini included. The CDR3 spells CASSSQAGTGRL.

This chain uses TRBV11-2 with TRBJ1-1; 10 bases are shared with TRBD1. Germline CDR1 and CDR2: SGHAT and FQNNGV. This CDR3 has 15 amino acids. After removal of 5 bases from V and 6 bases from J, the junction contained 9 bases not matched to a gene. CDR3 in amino acids: CASSPSGQGFAEAFF. The CDR3 bases are TGTGCCAGCAGCCCCTCGGGACAGGGGTTCGCTGAAGCTTTCTTT.

The chain couples TRBV7-3 to TRBJ2-3; perhaps TRBD2 as D (6 bases). CDR1 SGHTA and CDR2 FQGTGA come from the germline V gene. The CDR3 is 15 residues long. The ends were cut back, 5 bases at V and 0 bases at J, with 12 bases in the middle. CDR3 sequence: CASSPRGISTDTQYF. In DNA form, the CDR3 reads TGTGCCAGCAGCCCGCGGGGTATAAGCACAGATACGCAGTATTTT. The whole variable domain, remainder taken from reference TRBV7-3 and TRBJ2-3, is GAGVSQTPSNKVTEKGKYVELRCDPISGHTALYWYRQSLGQGPEFLIYFQGTGAADDSGLPNDRFFAVRPEGSVSTLKIQRTERGDSAVYLCASSPRGISTDTQYFGPGTRLTVL.

V gene TRBV28 combines with J gene TRBJ2-7; 7 nucleotides match TRBD2. Germline trimming cut 10 bases from V and 4 bases from J; bases unmatched to any gene: 13. This CDR3 has 14 residues. Per germline, CDR1 MDHEN and CDR2 SYDVKM. As DNA, the CDR3 is TGTGCCACCCAAGGGGCGGGAGTGTCTTACGAGCAGTACTTC. As protein: CATQGAGVSYEQYF.

CDR3 sequence reads: CASSQGPSGGYEQYF. The CDR3 DNA reads TGTGCCAGCAGCCAAGGGCCTAGCGGTGGCTACGAGCAGTACTTC. J is TRBJ2-7 and V is TRBV3-1 (or the pseudogene TRBV3-2); 7 nucleotides line up with TRBD2. Germline lookup yields CDR1 LGHDT and CDR2 YNNKEL (reference sequence). V shed 1 base and J 3 bases; nucleotides not matched to a gene: 6. There are 15 residues in the CDR3.

V is TRBV28 and J is TRBJ1-5; D is uncertain. Trimming cost V 6 bases and J 3 bases, with 6 bases left between them. The CDR3 sequence is 12 residues long. The V gene's germline CDR1 is MDHEN and CDR2 SYDVKM. CDR3: CASRRHNQPQHF. The CDR3 DNA is TGTGCCAGCAGGAGGCACAATCAGCCCCAGCATTTT.

This clone showed up just a few times. This chain connects TRBV2 to TRBJ1-6; D is undetermined. This CDR3 has 16 amino acids. The germline V gene has CDR1 SNHLY and CDR2 FYNNEI. V lost 6 bases to trimming and J lost 0 bases, with 12 bases between them. The CDR3 spells CASRGRISSYNSPLHF. CDR3 nucleotides: TGTGCCAGCAGGGGGAGGATAAGCTCCTATAATTCACCCCTCCACTTT. Filled out from reference TRBV2 and TRBJ1-6, the complete variable domain reads EPEVTQTPSHQVTQMGQEVILRCVPISNHLYFYWYRQILGQKVEFLVSFYNNEISEKSEIFDDQFSVERPDGSNFTLKIRSTKLEDSAMYFCASRGRISSYNSPLHFGNGTRLTVT.

This chain connects TRBV4-1 to TRBJ2-3; 11 nucleotides agree with TRBD2. This CDR3 has 20 residues. Losses at the gene ends were 0 bases for V and 0 bases for J; bases not matched to a gene: 11. The germline V gene encodes CDR1 MGHRA and CDR2 YSYEKL. CDR3 region: CASSQDSRLAGRTSTDTQYF. CDR3 DNA: TGCGCCAGCAGCCAAGATAGTAGACTAGCGGGAAGGACTAGCACAGATACGCAGTATTTT.

The rearrangement uses TRBV15 and TRBJ1-2, with D hard to call. This CDR3 has 15 amino acids. Germline V gene sequence: CDR1 LNHNV, CDR2 YYDKDF (reference sequence). Deletions cut 8 bases from V and 4 bases from J, with 20 bases between. Written as DNA, the CDR3 is TGTGCCACCTCTAGGAGGCAGGCGACTTCCTATGGCTACACCTTC. Encoded protein: CATSRRQATSYGYTF.

This rearrangement joins TRBV28 to TRBJ2-1, with D possibly being TRBD2 (6 bases). The CDR3 has 15 residues. CDR1 and CDR2 from the germline V gene are MDHEN and SYDVKM. V lost 2 bases and J 0 bases, leaving 8 bases between the germline ends. This CDR3 reads CASSLAGSSYNEQFF. Here the CDR3 DNA reads TGTGCCAGCAGTTTAGCGGGAAGCTCCTACAATGAGCAGTTCTTC.

The rearrangement joins TRBV30 to TRBJ2-5; 10 bases map to TRBD1. Germline V lookup: CDR1 GTSNPN, CDR2 SVGIG (reference sequence). V trimming: 6 bases; J trimming: 5 bases; junction bases outside the gene matches: 9. This CDR3 is built from 14 residues. The DNA of the CDR3 is TGTGCCTGCACGACAGGGGGCGGAGGGGAGACCCAGTACTTC. It yields the protein CACTTGGGGETQYF.

The gene calls are TRBV28 and TRBJ1-2; 7 bases line up with TRBD1. V shed 6 bases, J shed 8 bases, and the junction held 9 bases outside the gene matches. Germline lookup yields CDR1 MDHEN and CDR2 SYDVKM. The CDR3 totals 13 residues. CDR3 bases: TGTGCCAGCAGCCGGGACAGTTCTCGGGGCTACACCTTC. Translation: CASSRDSSRGYTF.

To note about this clone: Other DNA sequences of this sample code for an identical CDR3. The chain recombines TRBV28 with TRBJ1-2; D unclear. The germline V and J ends were trimmed by 2 bases and 5 bases, with 9 bases remaining between them. The CDR3 length is 13 residues. CDR1 MDHEN and CDR2 SYDVKM come from the germline V gene. The chain's CDR3 is CASSLRPVYGYTF. CDR3 DNA: TGTGCCAGCAGTTTACGTCCGGTATATGGCTACACCTTC.

V gene TRBV27 combines with J gene TRBJ1-6, with 7 bases lining up with TRBD1. Germline V gene lookup returns CDR1 MNHEY and CDR2 SMNVEV (reference sequence). The trim removed 6 bases at V and 11 bases at J, leaving 10 bases unmatched. This CDR3 region has 14 residues. The CDR3 DNA reads TGTGCCAGCAGAACACAGGGGCTCCAGACACCCCTCCACTTT. It encodes CASRTQGLQTPLHF.

The CDR3 protein is CASSVTGGTGELFF. In DNA form, the CDR3 reads TGCGCCAGCAGCGTGACAGGGGGCACCGGGGAGCTGTTTTTT. V gene TRBV5-1 combines with J gene TRBJ2-2; TRBD1 matches 9 bases. The CDR3 loop spans 14 amino acids. Germline-derived CDR1 and CDR2 are SGHRS and YFSETQ. With 4 bases clipped from V and 4 bases from J, the junction kept 2 bases outside the gene matches.

The chain recombines TRBV5-1 with TRBJ2-3; D gene ambiguous. The CDR3 is 15 amino acids. Germline V gives CDR1 SGHRS, CDR2 YFSETQ. With 0 bases removed from V and 3 bases from J, the gap between germline ends came to 11 bases. CDR3 region: CASSLAPRSTDTQYF. CDR3 bases: TGCGCCAGCAGCTTGGCCCCCCGCAGTACAGATACGCAGTATTTT.

This chain connects TRBV5-6 to TRBJ1-2; maybe TRBD1 (5 bases). Germline V gene lookup returns CDR1 SGHDT and CDR2 YYEEEE. The CDR3 totals 12 residues. Trimming shortened V by 3 bases and J by 3 bases, and 6 bases separated the two germline ends. CDR3 region: CASSWGDYGYTF. The CDR3 DNA follows: TGTGCCAGCAGCTGGGGGGACTATGGCTACACCTTC.

The chain employs TRBV6-1 and TRBJ2-7; 12 bases align to TRBD1. The ends lost 1 base at V and 9 bases at J; junction bases unmatched: 10. The CDR3 consists of 16 residues. Germline-derived CDR1 and CDR2 are MNHNS and SASEGT. DNA of the CDR3: TGTGCCAGCAGTGAAGTAGTTGCCGGGACAGGGGGCGGGCAGTACTTC. It yields the protein CASSEVVAGTGGGQYF.

This chain links TRBV28 with TRBJ1-3; the D gene is possibly TRBD1 (6 bases). V lost 2 bases and J 2 bases, leaving 13 bases between the germline ends. The length of the CDR3 is 16 residues. Germline V gene sequence: CDR1 MDHEN, CDR2 SYDVKM. This CDR3 reads CASSLPQGWPGNTIYF. CDR3 DNA: TGTGCCAGCAGTTTACCCCAGGGGTGGCCTGGAAACACCATATATTTT. The full variable domain, completed using reference TRBV28 and TRBJ1-3, is DVKVTQSSRYLVKRTGEKVFLECVQDMDHENMFWYRQDPGLGLRLIYFSYDVKMKEKGDIPEGYSVSREKKERFSLILESASTNQTSMYLCASSLPQGWPGNTIYFGEGSWLTVV.